These T cell receptor beta chains were read from a single sample in a study of OX40 agonist ivuxolimab in advanced cancers. Only in-frame clones appear in the TCRdb table, and some are missing; sequencing was by immunoSEQ multiplex PCR. The profile covers 60,000 to 100,000 clones, with about 84% appearing a single time and around 0.5% taken by the ten largest. Sequencing used CD4+ or CD8+ T cells sorted from blood, obtained in a trial of the OX40 agonist ivuxolimab. The receptor set was obtained from an adult with an advanced solid tumor such as melanoma, head and neck, liver or kidney cancer. The CDR3 runs from the conserved cysteine through the conserved F or W. Each record gives: J gene, V gene, CDR3 protein.

TRBJ2-1	TRBV19	CASSTYGTSGRDNEQFF
TRBJ2-3	TRBV11-2	CASSSTLAGGLDTQYF
TRBJ2-7	TRBV5-6	CASSLYGAYEQYF
TRBJ1-6	TRBV9	CASSVGGQGNSPLHF
TRBJ2-7	TRBV18	CASSPTRSFRSADEQYF
TRBJ2-3	TRBV9	CASSTRTGDTQYF
TRBJ1-1	TRBV18	CASSPQGQGLNTEAFF
TRBJ2-3	TRBV25-1	CASSGTGTDTQYF
TRBJ1-2	TRBV5-1	CASSPTYDRPGYGYTF
TRBJ1-1	TRBV5-1	CASSSHRLDTEAFF
TRBJ1-1	TRBV5-6	CASSPGDLNTEAFF
TRBJ1-2	TRBV2	CASRTGQGALSGYTF
TRBJ2-7	TRBV7-2	CASGPRLMLYEQYF
TRBJ1-3	TRBV18	CASSPRRDTIYF
TRBJ2-2	TRBV19	CASLGAANTGELFF
TRBJ1-5	TRBV6-9	CASSYFGQPQHF
TRBJ2-1	TRBV12-5	CASGLVSGGQQFF
TRBJ2-1	TRBV6-5	CASTGSDLRRNEQFF
TRBJ2-1	TRBV5-1	CASSAAWTSGGYNEQFF
TRBJ1-4	TRBV5-4	CASSLDMGDSNEKLFF
TRBJ1-2	TRBV4-2	CASSPQGGAGDGYTF
TRBJ2-7	TRBV5-8	CASSWGLTNTAYEQYF
TRBJ1-4	TRBV5-4	CASSQGTGGGREKLFF
TRBJ2-7	TRBV7-2	CASSLASTSGSYEQYF
TRBJ1-3	TRBV7-8	CASSKSNRAPSNTIYF
TRBJ2-3	TRBV9	CASSVLSGTQYF
TRBJ1-1	TRBV4-3	CASSPGQENTEAFF
TRBJ1-2	TRBV5-1	CASSLAAGSGGYTF
TRBJ1-2	TRBV6-6	CASRDRGFYGYTF
TRBJ1-1	TRBV7-2	CASSPNRGRGTEAFF